Each of the 16 T cell receptor beta chains below was sequenced from the same sample in a study of CD8 T cells in ankylosing spondylitis (dated by TCRdb to between 2016 and 2019). Library preparation employed 5' RACE. Sequencing used an Illumina HiSeq 2500. TCRdb's own reprocessing of the public reads used fastp at Q25 and MiXCR and kept productive beta chains. Duplicate CDR3 protein sequences are folded into a single record with the most common DNA and genes. Counted in this sample were around 210,000 distinct CDR3 sequences; approximately 8.4% of them appeared once. The ten largest clones represent 4.8% of the sample. The source material was blood, either unsorted or a sorted T cell fraction (not recorded which). Source of these receptors: a female donor with ankylosing spondylitis or in good health (not recorded which).

This clonotype was observed many times. The genes are TRBV7-9 and TRBJ2-1, with TRBD2 matching over 14 bases. Germline V gene lookup returns CDR1 SEHNR and CDR2 FQNEAQ (reference sequence). V shed 6 bases, J shed 9 bases, and the junction held 7 bases outside the gene matches. The CDR3 extends over 15 amino acids. The chain's CDR3 is CASSPTSGRAGEQFF. CDR3 in DNA: TGTGCCAGCAGTCCGACTAGCGGGAGGGCCGGTGAGCAGTTCTTC.

The sample holds many counts of this clonotype. This sequence joins TRBV29-1 and TRBJ1-1; D is unresolved. This CDR3 spans 15 amino acids. V gave up 0 bases and J gave up 4 bases, with 15 bases separating them. CDR1 and CDR2 from the germline V gene are SQVTM and ANQGSEA. This CDR3 reads CSVEDRARGSTEAFF. DNA for the CDR3: TGCAGCGTTGAAGATAGGGCGCGGGGTAGCACTGAAGCTTTCTTT.

Comments on this clonotype: A much larger clone lies a single base off, so this may be a read error. The chain joins TRBV10-3 to TRBJ1-1; 7 bases are a match to TRBD1. The germline V gene has CDR1 ENHRY and CDR2 SYGVKD. The CDR3 covers 12 residues. CDR3 sequence reads: CTMGQPGTEAFF. CDR3 nucleotides: TGTACCATGGGACAGCCGGGGACTGAAGCTTTCTTT.

This clonotype was observed many times. Here the CDR3 reads CASTNSFPLDYNEQFF. Here the CDR3 DNA reads TGTGCCAGCACGAATAGCTTTCCCCTAGATTACAATGAGCAGTTCTTC. This chain uses TRBV6-2 or TRBV6-3 with TRBJ2-1; D remains unclear. V was pared by 7 bases and J by 4 bases, with 20 bases between. This CDR3 is 16 amino acids long. The germline V gene encodes CDR1 MNHEY and CDR2 SVGEGT.

This clonotype was seen more than once but under ten times. The J gene is TRBJ2-1, the V gene TRBV4-2, with TRBD2 identical over 10 bases. The CDR3 is 16 residues long. V lost 4 bases, J lost 9 bases, and 12 bases stayed unmatched. Germline CDR1 LGHNA, CDR2 YNFKEQ. In DNA, the CDR3 is TGTGCCAGCAGCCGCCCCCTAGCGGGAGAAAGGAGTGAGCAGTTCTTC. Residues: CASSRPLAGERSEQFF.

The sample holds many counts of this clonotype. The chain joins TRBV12-3 or TRBV12-4 to TRBJ2-7, with TRBD1 matching 8 bases. V gave up 5 bases and J gave up 0 bases; unmatched junction bases: 6. The CDR3 is 15 residues long. The chain's CDR3 is CASSPQGANSYEQYF. DNA for the CDR3: TGTGCCAGCAGTCCCCAGGGGGCTAACTCCTACGAGCAGTACTTC.

In this sample, this clonotype turned up a few times. The rearrangement uses TRBV7-2 and TRBJ1-5, with D possibly being TRBD1 (6 bases). The CDR3 spans 14 residues. The germline V gene encodes CDR1 SGHTA and CDR2 FQGNSA. V was cut by 5 bases and J by 6 bases, with 14 bases left in between. The CDR3 loop reads CASSRQGRGQPQHF. The DNA of the CDR3 is TGTGCCAGCAGCCGTCAGGGGAGAGGTCAGCCCCAGCATTTT.

CDR3 amino acids: CASSYASPSGTSGRSSQFF. CDR3 DNA: TGTGCCAGCAGTTACGCCTCCCCCTCCGGGACTAGCGGGAGATCGTCACAGTTCTTC. The chain is built from TRBV6-5 and TRBJ2-1; 14 bases match TRBD2. The CDR3 spans 19 residues. Germline V gene sequence: CDR1 MNHEY, CDR2 SVGAGI. With V trimmed by 2 bases and J by 13 bases, 19 bases remained unmatched.

This clonotype has at least ten counts. This sequence joins TRBV30 and TRBJ1-1; D may be TRBD1 (6 bases). The CDR3 runs to 15 residues. V shed 2 bases and J shed 2 bases, with 15 bases lying between them. Looked up from germline, CDR1 is GTSNPN and CDR2 is SVGIG (reference sequence). CDR3 sequence reads: CAWSRKTGPNTEAFF. The DNA of the CDR3 is TGTGCCTGGAGTAGGAAGACAGGCCCCAACACTGAAGCTTTCTTT.

This clonotype appeared many times. CDR3 sequence reads: CASRDGGRRWLALHF. For the CDR3, the DNA is TGTGCCAGCAGAGACGGGGGACGGAGGTGGTTAGCCCTCCACTTT. V and J are TRBV12-3 or TRBV12-4 and TRBJ1-6, with a tentative D call TRBD1 (5 bases). The CDR3 spans 15 residues. V lost 6 bases and J lost 14, with 23 bases in between.

This chain connects TRBV30 to TRBJ2-5; D gene ambiguous. This CDR3 is built from 13 residues. V was pared by 0 bases and J by 0 bases, with 5 bases between. Germline CDR1 reads GTSNPN; CDR2 reads SVGIG (reference sequence). CDR3 protein: CAWSVLNQETQYF. Here the CDR3 DNA reads TGTGCCTGGAGTGTACTCAACCAAGAGACCCAGTACTTC. Drawing the rest from reference TRBV30 and TRBJ2-5, the complete variable domain is SQTIHQWPATLVQPVGSPLSLECTVEGTSNPNLYWYRQAAGRGLQLLFYSVGIGQISSEVPQNLSASRPQDRQFILSSKKLLLSDSGFYLCAWSVLNQETQYFGPGTRLLVL.

This clonotype was found many times. V is TRBV18 and J is TRBJ2-1, with 15 bases matching TRBD2. Trimming at V came to 2 bases and at J to 4 bases, leaving 3 bases not matched to a gene. CDR3 length equals 17 residues. Germline CDR1 KGHSH, CDR2 LQKENI. The CDR3 protein is CASSPGTSGRSYNEQFF. The CDR3, as DNA: TGTGCCAGCTCACCAGGGACTAGCGGGAGGTCTTACAATGAGCAGTTCTTC.

This clonotype was seen ten or more times. The rearrangement links TRBV29-1 to TRBJ1-3, with D possibly matching TRBD1 (5 bases). Looked up from germline, CDR1 is SQVTM and CDR2 is ANQGSEA. Trimming removed 6 bases at V and 0 bases at J, with 9 bases between. The CDR3 consists of 13 residues. The CDR3 DNA follows: TGCAGCGTGACAGTGCGCTCTGGAAACACCATATATTTT. Its translation is CSVTVRSGNTIYF.

This clonotype was recorded many times. The CDR3 nucleotides read TGTGCCAGCAGCATACCAGGGGGCGGTGAGCAGTTCTTC. Its protein product is CASSIPGGGEQFF. This chain uses TRBV5-6 with TRBJ2-1, with 8 bases that match TRBD1. From germline, CDR1 is SGHDT and CDR2 YYEEEE. With 4 bases clipped from V and 9 bases from J, the junction kept 6 bases outside the gene matches. The CDR3 covers 13 residues. The full variable domain, rest sourced from reference TRBV5-6 and TRBJ2-1, is DAGVTQSPTHLIKTRGQQVTLRCSPKSGHDTVSWYQQALGQGPQFIFQYYEEEERQRGNFPDRFSGHQFPNYSSELNVNALLLGDSALYLCASSIPGGGEQFFGPGTRLTVL.

This clonotype was detected ten times or more. The rearrangement links TRBV2 to TRBJ2-1; no firm D call. The V and J ends lost 3 bases and 16 bases respectively, with 10 bases between them. The CDR3 consists of 10 residues. The V gene's germline CDR1 is SNHLY and CDR2 FYNNEI. The DNA of the CDR3 is TGTGCCAGCAGTGAGGCCGCCCCCTTCTTC. Protein product: CASSEAAPFF.

J is TRBJ2-1 and V is TRBV6-5; D may be TRBD1 (6 bases). V lost 8 bases and J lost 5, with 10 bases in between. The germline V gene has CDR1 MNHEY and CDR2 SVGAGI. This CDR3 is built from 12 residues. CDR3 loop: CASQTGHNEQFF. In nucleotides, the CDR3 is TGTGCCAGCCAAACAGGGCACAATGAGCAGTTCTTC.